This T cell receptor (beta chain) is drawn from a study of human T cells and chemical hapten exposure. Findings and caveats of the study: Controls formed significantly fewer large CDR3 similarity clusters than expanded TCRs did.

CDR1 is SNHLY, CDR2 FYNNEI, per germline. CDR3 length equals 15 residues. V trimming: 7 bases; J trimming: 8 bases; junction bases outside the gene matches: 10. Unique molecular identifiers were affixed to discrete cDNA molecules within the library. TCRdb redid the calling of the RACE reads with MiXCR, one entry per CDR3 protein. The table shows over 300,000 distinct CDR3 sequences, with roughly 5% occurring only once. On this clonotype: The target antigen is unknown.

As for time point: pre-sensitization, week 0. As for treatment: therapeutic diphenylcyclopropenone sensitization with weekly scalp DPC. Sequenced material: whole blood, taken in connection with sensitization to the hapten diphenylcyclopropenone (DPC). The chain is built from TRBV2 and TRBJ1-4; 10 bases agree with TRBD1. The origin of this receptor is a woman in her fifties or sixties with alopecia areata. Some clones in this sample may be carry-over from other donors' samples. CDR3 region: CASKRRTGGGEKLFF. Here the CDR3 DNA reads TGTGCCAGCAAAAGGAGGACAGGGGGAGGGGAAAAACTGTTTTTT. Supplemented by reference TRBV2 and TRBJ1-4, the full variable domain reads EPEVTQTPSHQVTQMGQEVILRCVPISNHLYFYWYRQILGQKVEFLVSFYNNEISEKSEIFDDQFSVERPDGSNFTLKIRSTKLEDSAMYFCASKRRTGGGEKLFFGSGTQLSVL.